Shown below are 29 T cell receptor beta chains from a single sample sequenced in a study of T cell responses to AZD1222 COVID-19 vaccine. The table came from immunoSEQ multiplex PCR; TCRdb's copy has only in-frame clones and leaves some out. Among approximately 150,000 clones listed, around 89% were seen once. The material sequenced was peripheral blood, taken on day 0 of AZD1222 vaccination. The receptors originated from an adult in good health.

The V gene is TRBV11-1, the J gene TRBJ2-7, with D possibly called TRBD1 or TRBD2 (5 bases each). The CDR3 covers 13 residues. CDR1 SGHAT and CDR2 FQDESV come from the germline V gene (reference sequence). Trimming stripped 5 bases from V and 6 bases from J, with 14 bases between. CDR3 nucleotides: TGTGCCAGCAGCCCCCGAGGGGTATTCGAGCAGTACTTC. It encodes CASSPRGVFEQYF.

This chain joins TRBV7-2 and TRBJ2-1, with a weak D call TRBD2 (6 bases). V was trimmed by 5 bases and J by 9 bases, leaving 11 bases between them. The length of the CDR3 is 12 residues. The germline V gene has CDR1 SGHTA and CDR2 FQGNSA. CDR3 amino acids: CASSPTSFEQFF. The CDR3 region has the DNA TGTGCCAGCAGCCCTACTAGCTTTGAGCAGTTCTTC. The full variable domain, rest sourced from reference TRBV7-2 and TRBJ2-1, is GAGVSQSPSNKVTEKGKDVELRCDPISGHTALYWYRQSLGQGLEFLIYFQGNSAPDKSGLPSDRFSAERTGGSVSTLTIQRTQQEDSAVYLCASSPTSFEQFFGPGTRLTVL.

The chain joins TRBV27 to TRBJ2-1; D is perhaps TRBD2 (5 bases). Looked up from germline, CDR1 is MNHEY and CDR2 is SMNVEV (reference sequence). This CDR3 is 11 amino acids long. Trimming shortened V by 3 bases and J by 8 bases, and 5 bases separated the two germline ends. The CDR3 spells CASSLGDEQFF. CDR3 coding DNA: TGTGCCAGCAGTTTGGGAGATGAGCAGTTCTTC.

The chain recombines TRBV6-5 with TRBJ2-1; D is undetermined. This CDR3 comprises 11 residues. V was shortened by 4 bases and J by 7 bases, with 5 bases between the two germline ends. From germline, CDR1 is MNHEY and CDR2 SVGAGI. CDR3 DNA sequence: TGTGCCAGCAGTTTACTAAATGAGCAGTTCTTC. As protein: CASSLLNEQFF.

The chain has TRBV24-1 and TRBJ2-3, with TRBD1 as a possible D gene (6 bases). Germline values: CDR1 KGHDR, CDR2 SFDVKD. Trimming removed 6 bases at V and 0 bases at J, with 12 bases between. CDR3 length equals 15 residues. CDR3 nucleotides: TGTGCCACCAGTTACAGGGTCCCTAGCACAGATACGCAGTATTTT. Amino acid sequence: CATSYRVPSTDTQYF.

The V gene is TRBV3-1 (or the pseudogene TRBV3-2), the J gene TRBJ2-7; no firm D call. Trimming shortened V by 1 base and J by 5 bases, and 3 bases separated the two germline ends. CDR1 LGHDT and CDR2 YNNKEL come from the germline V gene (reference sequence). This CDR3 has 11 residues. CDR3 bases: TGTGCCAGCAGCCAAGGGAACGAGCAGTACTTC. As protein: CASSQGNEQYF.

The V call is TRBV6-5, the J call TRBJ1-1; D possibly corresponds to TRBD1 (5 bases). Trimming left V 5 bases short and J 11 bases short, with 18 bases between. The CDR3 totals 13 residues. Germline V gene data show CDR1 as MNHEY and CDR2 as SVGAGI. The DNA of the CDR3 is TGTGCCAGCAGTCCAAATTACCAGGGTAGCGCTTTCTTT. Its translation is CASSPNYQGSAFF.

This rearrangement joins TRBV7-9 to TRBJ2-7, with 9 bases identical to TRBD1. CDR3 size: 14 residues. V was pared by 5 bases and J by 3 bases, with 5 bases of the junction left unmatched. CDR1 and CDR2 (germline): SEHNR, FQNEAQ (reference sequence). The CDR3 loop reads CASSRTGENYEQYF. The DNA of the CDR3 is TGTGCCAGCAGCCGGACAGGGGAGAACTACGAGCAGTACTTC.

The chain's CDR3 is CASSTSGQGSGNTIYF. The CDR3 region has the DNA TGTGCCAGTAGTACTTCGGGACAGGGCTCTGGAAACACCATATATTTT. The J gene is TRBJ1-3, the V gene TRBV19; TRBD1 aligns across 9 bases. CDR3 length: 16 residues. With 4 bases clipped from V and 0 bases from J, the junction kept 4 bases outside the gene matches. Per the germline V gene, CDR1 is LNHDA and CDR2 is SQIVND (reference sequence).

There are a few counts of this clone. The rearrangement uses TRBV7-3 and TRBJ2-3; D uncertain. Trimming left V 2 bases short and J 3 bases short, with 9 bases between. This CDR3 is built from 14 residues. Germline lookup yields CDR1 SGHTA and CDR2 FQGTGA. CDR3 in DNA: TGTGCCAGCAGCTTACTAGGACGGACAGATACGCAGTATTTT. It yields the protein CASSLLGRTDTQYF.

The chain is built from TRBV19 and TRBJ2-1; D gene ambiguous. From germline, CDR1 is LNHDA and CDR2 SQIVND (reference sequence). CDR3 size: 13 residues. V lost 4 bases and J lost 7, with 11 bases in between. The chain's CDR3 is CASSNSYENEQFF. The CDR3 DNA reads TGTGCCAGTAGTAATAGTTATGAAAATGAGCAGTTCTTC.

J is TRBJ2-3 and V is TRBV5-5; unclear D gene. Germline lookup yields CDR1 SGHKS and CDR2 YYEKEE (reference sequence). The CDR3 loop spans 14 amino acids. The V and J ends lost 0 bases and 0 bases respectively, with 5 bases between them. The CDR3 loop reads CASSLAASTDTQYF. Here the CDR3 DNA reads TGTGCCAGCAGCTTGGCAGCTAGCACAGATACGCAGTATTTT.

This clone appeared a single time. The rearrangement uses TRBV29-1 and TRBJ2-3; 10 bases are shared with TRBD2. The CDR3 consists of 14 residues. V shed 6 bases and J 4 bases; nucleotides not matched to a gene: 7. The V gene's germline CDR1 is SQVTM and CDR2 ANQGSEA. The CDR3 reads CSVWSGRAADTQYF. The CDR3 DNA reads as TGCAGCGTGTGGAGCGGGAGGGCGGCAGATACGCAGTATTTT.

This clone was found once. This chain connects TRBV19 to TRBJ2-7, with TRBD2 matching 10 bases. The CDR3 spans 15 residues. With V trimmed by 6 bases and J by 2 bases, 7 bases remained unmatched. Germline loops: CDR1 LNHDA, CDR2 SQIVND (reference sequence). DNA of the CDR3: TGTGCCAGTAGCCCCACTAGCGGGATAACCTACGAGCAGTACTTC. This sequence encodes CASSPTSGITYEQYF.

This sequence joins TRBV25-1 and TRBJ1-1; D is possibly TRBD1 (6 bases). The germline V gene has CDR1 MGHDK and CDR2 SYGVNS. Trimming removed 8 bases at V and 9 bases at J, with 13 bases between. This CDR3 is built from 11 residues. The CDR3 DNA reads as TGTGCCAGCGCTCAACAGGGTAAAGCTTTCTTT. Encoded protein: CASAQQGKAFF.

The rearrangement uses TRBV29-1 and TRBJ1-2; 9 positions match TRBD1. This CDR3 is built from 13 residues. The junction had 3 bases not matched to a gene; V was cut back by 3 bases and J by 4 bases. The germline V gene has CDR1 SQVTM and CDR2 ANQGSEA. Written as DNA, the CDR3 is TGCAGCGTTGAGGAGACAGGGGGCTATGGCTACACCTTC. It codes for CSVEETGGYGYTF.

This chain connects TRBV27 to TRBJ1-1; no clear D. The germline V gene encodes CDR1 MNHEY and CDR2 SMNVEV (reference sequence). Trimming stripped 6 bases from V and 5 bases from J, with 10 bases between. The CDR3 is 12 residues long. CDR3 residues: CASSSYGTEAFF. CDR3 coding DNA: TGTGCCAGCAGCTCCTACGGGACTGAAGCTTTCTTT.

The gene calls are TRBV7-9 and TRBJ2-5; TRBD1 agrees at 10 bases. V lost 4 bases and J lost 7; bases outside the gene matches: 6. The CDR3 is 14 residues long. Per the germline V gene, CDR1 is SEHNR and CDR2 is FQNEAQ (reference sequence). The CDR3 protein is CASSSTGTGVTQYF. The CDR3 nucleotides read TGTGCCAGCAGCTCTACCGGGACAGGGGTGACCCAGTACTTC.

This clone was detected once. The chain links TRBV15 to TRBJ1-5; perhaps TRBD1 as D (5 bases). Trimming removed 5 bases from V and 8 bases from J, with 19 bases in between. Per the germline V gene, CDR1 is LNHNV and CDR2 is YYDKDF (reference sequence). The CDR3 covers 15 residues. DNA for the CDR3: TGTGCCACCAGCCGGGACTTCGGACTAACAGAGCCCCAGCATTTT. Residues: CATSRDFGLTEPQHF.

CDR3 sequence reads: CASSTRGRAYEQYF. The CDR3 nucleotides read TGTGCCAGCAGCACCAGGGGCAGGGCTTACGAGCAGTACTTC. This chain links TRBV11-1 with TRBJ2-7, with D possibly being TRBD1 (6 bases). The V gene's germline CDR1 is SGHAT and CDR2 FQDESV (reference sequence). Trimming took off 5 bases at V and 4 bases at J, with 15 bases between the two ends. The length of the CDR3 is 14 residues.

This sequence joins TRBV28 and TRBJ1-1; the D gene is possibly TRBD1 (5 bases). The CDR3 runs to 13 residues. The V end lost 3 bases, the J end lost 4 bases, and 9 bases lay between the germline ends. Germline V gene sequence: CDR1 MDHEN, CDR2 SYDVKM. The CDR3 region is CASSFSGSTEAFF. Here the CDR3 DNA reads TGTGCCAGCAGTTTTTCAGGGTCCACTGAAGCTTTCTTT.

The chain is built from TRBV19 and TRBJ2-7; 10 nucleotides match TRBD1. The ends lost 5 bases at V and 3 bases at J; junction bases unmatched: 10. Germline assignment: CDR1 LNHDA and CDR2 SQIVND (reference sequence). The CDR3 length is 16 residues. CDR3 DNA sequence: TGTGCCAGTAGTTCTCGACAGGGGGCCCAAAGCTACGAGCAGTACTTC. Its translation: CASSSRQGAQSYEQYF.

The genes are TRBV3-1 (or the pseudogene TRBV3-2) and TRBJ1-2; no firm D call. The CDR3 sequence is 15 residues long. Germline V gene lookup returns CDR1 LGHDT and CDR2 YNNKEL (reference sequence). V shed 0 bases and J shed 0 bases, with 8 bases lying between them. CDR3 sequence reads: CASSQDPSTNYGYTF. The CDR3 DNA is TGTGCCAGCAGCCAAGATCCCTCAACTAACTATGGCTACACCTTC.

The V gene is TRBV5-1, the J gene TRBJ2-1; D gene uncertain. Germline V gene lookup returns CDR1 SGHRS and CDR2 YFSETQ. The CDR3 is 13 residues long. The germline V and J ends were trimmed by 1 base and 4 bases, with 6 bases remaining between them. CDR3 amino acids: CASSLTYYNEQFF. DNA for the CDR3: TGCGCCAGCAGCTTGACCTATTACAATGAGCAGTTCTTC.

Written as DNA, the CDR3 is TGTGCCTGGCCGGCAAGACACGGCTACACCTTC. Residues: CAWPARHGYTF. The rearrangement links TRBV30 to TRBJ1-2; no definite D call. This CDR3 contains 11 residues. V shed 5 bases and J shed 8 bases, with 12 bases lying between them. CDR1 and CDR2 from the germline V gene are GTSNPN and SVGIG (reference sequence).

The rearrangement links TRBV6-5 to TRBJ1-6, with D possibly matching TRBD1 (6 bases). V lost 6 bases to trimming and J lost 15 bases, with 12 bases between them. This CDR3 is built from 11 residues. Per germline, CDR1 MNHEY and CDR2 SVGAGI. CDR3 DNA: TGTGCCAGCAGGGGGGCGGTGCTCCTCCACTTT. Protein: CASRGAVLLHF.

V gene TRBV7-2 combines with J gene TRBJ2-7, with TRBD1 as a possible D gene (5 bases). V lost 2 bases and J lost 4, with 15 bases in between. CDR1 is SGHTA, CDR2 FQGNSA, per germline. The length of the CDR3 is 15 residues. CDR3 amino acids: CASSLNRQGRYEQYF. The CDR3 coding sequence is TGTGCCAGCAGCTTAAACCGGCAGGGTCGGTACGAGCAGTACTTC.

The chain links TRBV9 to TRBJ1-1; D gene uncertain. From germline, CDR1 is SGDLS and CDR2 YYNGEE. The V gene lost 0 bases and the J gene lost 3 bases, with 6 bases spanning the gap. CDR3 length: 13 residues. The CDR3 region has the DNA TGTGCCAGCAGCGTAGCTCCCCACACTGAAGCTTTCTTT. This gives the protein CASSVAPHTEAFF. Complete variable domain (other parts from reference TRBV9 and TRBJ1-1): DSGVTQTPKHLITATGQRVTLRCSPRSGDLSVYWYQQSLDQGLQFLIQYYNGEERAKGNILERFSAQQFPDLHSELNLSSLELGDSALYFCASSVAPHTEAFFGQGTRLTVV.

The chain uses TRBV4-2 and TRBJ1-1, with D perhaps TRBD1 (5 bases). The CDR3 consists of 13 residues. CDR1 and CDR2 (germline): LGHNA, YNFKEQ. The V and J ends lost 1 base and 6 bases respectively, with 9 bases between them. The CDR3 DNA is TGTGCCAGCAGCCAAGGAGGGGTCCCTGAAGCTTTCTTT. Its protein is CASSQGGVPEAFF.